These 3 T cell receptor beta chains were sequenced from one sample in a study of molecular identifiers for immune sequencing clone quantification. TCRdb analysed the PCR reads with MiXCR anew, one entry per CDR3 protein. This table has under 350,000 distinct CDR3 sequences, roughly 24% appearing once. Material for sequencing was naive CD8+ T cells from blood, with Jurkat cell RNA spiked in. Subset described: FACS-sorted CD8+CD4-CCR7+CD45RA+ naive T cells. These receptors were collected from a human donor in good health. Some libraries in this study had Jurkat cell RNA spiked in.

This clonotype was detected ten times or more. This chain joins TRBV29-1 and TRBJ2-2; the D is unclear. Germline CDR1 and CDR2: SQVTM and ANQGSEA. Trimming removed 2 bases at V and 3 bases at J, with 4 bases between. CDR3 length: 12 residues. The CDR3 here is CSVERYTGELFF. CDR3 coding DNA: TGCAGCGTTGAAAGGTACACCGGGGAGCTGTTTTTT.

Comment on this clonotype: Being one base from a much bigger clone, this may be a read error. The chain uses TRBV6-5 and TRBJ1-5, with D possibly matching TRBD1 (6 bases). Germline V gene sequence: CDR1 MNHEY, CDR2 SVGAGI. The CDR3 is 14 amino acids. As DNA, the CDR3 is TGTGCCGGCAGTTCCGGACAGAGCAATCAGCCCCAGCATTTT. Amino acid sequence: CAGSSGQSNQPQHF.

This clonotype was detected many times. The chain joins TRBV14 to TRBJ2-7; 9 bases map to TRBD1. The CDR3 sequence is 15 residues long. Looked up from germline, CDR1 is SGHDN and CDR2 is FVKESK. V shed 2 bases, J shed 3 bases, and the junction held 5 bases outside the gene matches. The CDR3, as DNA: TGTGCCAGCAGCCAACCGGGACAGGGTTTCTACGAGCAGTACTTC. Translating it yields CASSQPGQGFYEQYF.